The entry that follows covers one TCR beta chain sequence. Its antigen is unidentified. A multiplex PCR was run with 60 Vbeta primers and 13 Jbeta primers. Only in-frame clones appear in the TCRdb table, and some are missing; sequencing was by immunoSEQ multiplex PCR. The repertoire holds around 140,000 clones, with almost 85% as singletons. The sample is drawn from a study of cytomegalovirus exposure and HLA in healthy donors. Study results and limitations: Indistinguishable V segments, including TRBV6-2 and TRBV6-3, were excluded. Earlier results showed most TCR beta V segments being productive about 87% or about 30% of the time. Differences between HLA loci emerged in a later analysis of TCR association rates, with DRB1 most and HLA-C fewest.

Germline-derived CDR1 and CDR2 are SGHVS and FQNEAQ. This CDR3 region has 14 residues. With V trimmed by 5 bases and J by 6 bases, 9 bases remained unmatched. Material for sequencing was PBMCs. V and J are TRBV7-8 and TRBJ2-7; 8 nucleotides line up with TRBD2. This TCR was sampled from a woman aged 55-69 years in good health and CMV-seropositive. CDR3 protein: CASSLSGTMGEQYF. DNA for the CDR3: TGTGCCAGCAGCCTTAGCGGGACGATGGGCGAGCAGTACTTC.